The rows below give T cell receptor beta chains drawn from one sample of a study of blood T cell repertoires in COVID-19. The table came from immunoSEQ multiplex PCR; TCRdb's copy has only in-frame clones and leaves some out. The sample includes approximately 190,000 clones, more than 75% seen only once; the top ten take 7.8%. The sample taken for sequencing was peripheral blood. The receptors were gathered from a woman aged 55 to 70 with COVID-19, enrolled during active disease. Both conserved end residues are part of each CDR3. The D gene is left open where the match is weak. Where a row states a size, it is once, few, many or the class of an expanded clone; other rows omit it.

J gene	V gene	clone size	D gene	CDR3 protein	CDR3 DNA
TRBJ2-7	TRBV30	.	.	CAWSVQGPYEQYF	TGTGCCTGGAGTGTGCAGGGTCCCTACGAGCAGTACTTC
TRBJ2-1	TRBV7-9	.	.	CASSLESSKFF	TGTGCCAGCAGCTTAGAGTCGAGTAAGTTCTTC
TRBJ1-1	TRBV7-9	.	.	CASSAPQVGSRTTEAFF	TGTGCCAGCAGCGCCCCCCAGGTTGGCTCCAGGACTACTGAAGCTTTCTTT
TRBJ2-5	TRBV9	.	.	CASSVGPSLETQYF	TGTGCCAGCAGCGTAGGTCCTAGCTTGGAGACCCAGTACTTC
TRBJ2-2	TRBV4-2	few	TRBD1	CASSQRTGNTGELFF	TGTGCCAGCAGCCAACGGACAGGGAACACCGGGGAGCTGTTTTTT
TRBJ1-2	TRBV27	.	.	CASSFAGGGYTF	TGTGCCAGCAGTTTTGCAGGTGGTGGCTACACCTTC
TRBJ2-5	TRBV7-7	.	TRBD1	CASSQDRVQETQYF	TGTGCTAGCAGCCAGGACAGGGTTCAAGAGACCCAGTACTTC
TRBJ2-5	TRBV28	.	TRBD2	CASSLTSGRTQETQYF	TGTGCCAGCAGTTTAACTAGCGGGAGGACCCAAGAGACCCAGTACTTC
TRBJ1-5	TRBV30	.	TRBD1	CAWSLQGTVQPQHF	TGTGCCTGGAGCCTACAGGGGACAGTTCAGCCCCAGCATTTT
TRBJ2-4	TRBV28	once	TRBD1	CASSPRQGKRNIQYF	TGTGCCAGCAGCCCTAGACAGGGTAAAAGAAACATTCAGTACTTC
TRBJ2-1	TRBV11-2	once	TRBD2	CASSLSLAGEFSYNEQFF	TGTGCCAGCAGCTTAAGTCTAGCGGGAGAATTTTCCTACAATGAGCAGTTCTTC
TRBJ2-3	TRBV7-9	.	.	CASSFFAGDTQYF	TGTGCCAGCAGCTTTTTTGCGGGAGATACGCAGTATTTT
TRBJ1-5	TRBV28	.	TRBD1	CATRGQGNNQPQHF	TGTGCCACCCGGGGACAGGGGAACAATCAGCCCCAGCATTTT
TRBJ2-7	TRBV5-1	.	.	CASSTASSYEQYF	TGCGCCAGCAGCACTGCCTCCTCCTACGAGCAGTACTTC
TRBJ1-5	TRBV28	few	.	CATNLQGFSNQPQHF	TGTGCCACCAACCTACAGGGTTTTAGCAATCAGCCCCAGCATTTT
TRBJ2-5	TRBV5-1	.	TRBD2	CASSLSGGIQETQYF	TGCGCCAGCAGCCTTAGCGGGGGGATCCAAGAGACCCAGTACTTC
TRBJ2-2	TRBV28	.	.	CASSLRGAGELFF	TGTGCCAGCAGTCTTCGTGGAGCCGGGGAGCTGTTTTTT
TRBJ1-6	TRBV6-5	.	.	CASSYFGGSYNSPLHF	TGTGCCAGCAGTTACTTTGGGGGGTCCTATAATTCACCCCTCCACTTT